Below are 28 T cell receptor beta chains sequenced from a single sample in a study of type 1 regulatory T cells. TCRdb used MiXCR to reprocess the reads, holding one entry per CDR3 protein. The sample shows about 60,000 distinct CDR3 sequences, approximately 60% of them seen only once. What these receptors recognize is not known. Sequencing was carried out using cultured non-Tr1 T cells, either the whole culture or a sorted T cell fraction (not recorded which). Receptors were obtained from a human donor in good health.

CDR3: CASSFRTSVLKTQYF. In DNA form, the CDR3 reads TGCGCCAGCAGCTTCCGGACTAGCGTGCTCAAGACCCAGTACTTC. The chain has TRBV4-1 and TRBJ2-5; the match to TRBD2 covers 9 bases. The ends lost 5 bases at V and 6 bases at J; junction bases unmatched: 10. The germline V gene encodes CDR1 MGHRA and CDR2 YSYEKL. The CDR3 loop spans 15 amino acids.

The rearrangement joins TRBV18 to TRBJ1-3; no reliable D call. This CDR3 comprises 13 residues. Per the germline V gene, CDR1 is KGHSH and CDR2 is LQKENI. Trimming shortened V by 3 bases and J by 4 bases, and 7 bases separated the two germline ends. In DNA, the CDR3 is TGTGCCAGCTCACCCGATAGCGGAAACACCATATATTTT. This encodes CASSPDSGNTIYF.

The V gene is TRBV5-1, the J gene TRBJ1-4, with a tentative D call TRBD1 (5 bases). Trimming took 5 bases from V and 1 from J, leaving 9 bases between them. Germline CDR1 reads SGHRS; CDR2 reads YFSETQ. CDR3 length: 14 amino acids. CDR3 sequence reads: CASSFGGTNEKLFF. DNA for the CDR3: TGCGCCAGCAGTTTCGGGGGAACTAATGAAAAACTGTTTTTT.

This clonotype was observed a few times. The chain carries TRBV24-1 and TRBJ1-1; D gene ambiguous. Germline V gene lookup returns CDR1 KGHDR and CDR2 SFDVKD. V lost 3 bases to trimming and J lost 3 bases, with 4 bases between them. The CDR3 is 12 residues long. In nucleotides, the CDR3 is TGTGCCACCAGTGATAGTGACACTGAAGCTTTCTTT. Amino acid sequence: CATSDSDTEAFF.

This chain joins TRBV5-6 and TRBJ2-1; D possibly corresponds to TRBD1 (6 bases). Trimming cost V 2 bases and J 9 bases, with 12 bases left between them. CDR3 length: 13 amino acids. The germline CDR1 and CDR2 sequences are SGHDT and YYEEEE. CDR3 protein: CASSFGQQAEQFF. The CDR3 region has the DNA TGTGCCAGCAGCTTCGGACAGCAGGCTGAGCAGTTCTTC.

This clonotype was seen only once. The V gene is TRBV2, the J gene TRBJ2-1, with 7 positions matching TRBD2. The ends lost 5 bases at V and 7 bases at J; junction bases unmatched: 17. Germline CDR1 and CDR2: SNHLY and FYNNEI. The CDR3 length is 17 residues. The CDR3 sequence: CASSSWGSGWASNEQFF. The CDR3 DNA is TGTGCCAGCAGTTCTTGGGGTAGCGGGTGGGCATCTAATGAGCAGTTCTTC.

The gene calls are TRBV20-1 and TRBJ2-3; either TRBD1 or TRBD2 may fit D (5 bases each). The CDR3 runs to 16 residues. The V end lost 3 bases, the J end lost 4 bases, and 20 bases lay between the germline ends. Germline-derived CDR1 and CDR2 are DFQATT and SNEGSKA (reference sequence). The CDR3 coding sequence is TGCAGTGCTAGGGGGCCCCAGGAGGATGAACCAGATACGCAGTATTTT. Its protein product is CSARGPQEDEPDTQYF.

This clonotype came up a few times. The CDR3 DNA reads TGTGCCAGCAGCCTGGGGACAGGGAGAACGCAGTATTTT. It translates to CASSLGTGRTQYF. The chain links TRBV7-7 to TRBJ2-3; 9 bases line up with TRBD1. This CDR3 contains 13 residues. The germline V gene has CDR1 SSHAT and CDR2 FNYEAQ (reference sequence). J gave up 9 bases and V 5 bases, and 6 bases lay outside the gene matches.

This clonotype has more than one count but fewer than ten. The chain has TRBV7-2 and TRBJ2-6; 7 bases fit TRBD1. Germline CDR1 reads SGHTA; CDR2 reads FQGNSA. With V trimmed by 4 bases and J by 0 bases, 0 bases remained unmatched. The CDR3 runs to 15 residues. The CDR3 loop is CASSWTGSGANVLTF. CDR3 bases: TGTGCCAGCAGCTGGACAGGCTCTGGGGCCAACGTCCTGACTTTC.

Comment on this clonotype: With a much larger clone just one base away, this may be a read error. The V and J genes are TRBV7-2 and TRBJ2-2; D is perhaps TRBD2 (5 bases). Germline CDR1 SGHTA, CDR2 FQGNSA. CDR3 size: 15 residues. The CDR3 DNA sequence: TGTGCCAGCAGCTGGTCGACCACTAACACCGGGGTGCTGTTTTTT. This encodes CASSWSTTNTGVLFF.

V usage is TRBV12-3 or TRBV12-4 and J usage is TRBJ1-6; tentatively, D is TRBD1 (5 bases). The CDR3 runs 14 residues. Trimming cost V 3 bases and J 7 bases, with 10 bases left between them. The CDR3 is CASSFQQANSPLHF. The CDR3 DNA is TGTGCCAGCAGTTTTCAACAGGCCAATTCACCCCTCCACTTT.

The chain employs TRBV20-1 and TRBJ2-5, with D maybe TRBD2 (5 bases). The CDR3 runs 15 residues. Germline assignment: CDR1 DFQATT and CDR2 SNEGSKA (reference sequence). Trimming removed 0 bases at V and 2 bases at J, with 13 bases between. The CDR3 nucleotides are TGCAGTGCTAGAGACCCAAGAGCGGTACAAGAGACCCAGTACTTC. Translated, it gives CSARDPRAVQETQYF.

The J gene is TRBJ1-2, the V gene TRBV27; 9 bases fit TRBD1. Losses at the gene ends were 0 bases for V and 10 bases for J; bases not matched to a gene: 6. The CDR3 extends over 14 amino acids. Germline V gene data show CDR1 as MNHEY and CDR2 as SMNVEV (reference sequence). The CDR3 DNA sequence: TGTGCCAGCAGTTTATCGGGGACAGGGAGACTCTACACCTTC. This sequence encodes CASSLSGTGRLYTF.

In its sample, this clonotype was seen a few times. The genes are TRBV5-6 and TRBJ1-1; D possibly corresponds to TRBD1 (5 bases). This CDR3 spans 12 amino acids. CDR1 and CDR2 from the germline V gene are SGHDT and YYEEEE. The germline V and J ends were trimmed by 3 bases and 11 bases, with 14 bases remaining between them. Here the CDR3 DNA reads TGTGCCAGCAGCTCCGGGGGGAGTGGCGCTTTCTTT. Translating it yields CASSSGGSGAFF.

The chain joins TRBV11-2 to TRBJ2-3; the D is unclear. CDR3 size: 16 residues. V lost 1 base, J lost 5 bases, and 16 bases lay in between. Germline V CDR1 and CDR2: SGHAT, FQNNGV. In nucleotides, the CDR3 is TGTGCCAGCAGCTTAGGGCTTCTAGGTGGCCAAGATACGCAGTATTTT. It specifies CASSLGLLGGQDTQYF.

This clonotype appeared a single time. The gene calls are TRBV9 and TRBJ2-1; 7 bases match TRBD2. The CDR3 is 17 residues long. Trimming cost V 0 bases and J 0 bases; bases outside gene matches: 6. Germline V gene data show CDR1 as SGDLS and CDR2 as YYNGEE. The CDR3 DNA sequence: TGTGCCAGCAGCGTAGGGCCGGGGGGAATCTCCTACAATGAGCAGTTCTTC. Protein: CASSVGPGGISYNEQFF.

The rearrangement joins TRBV7-9 to TRBJ2-7; TRBD2 matches at 10 bases. Germline CDR1 and CDR2: SEHNR and FQNEAQ (reference sequence). This CDR3 has 15 amino acids. Trimming at V came to 3 bases and at J to 6 bases, leaving 8 bases not matched to a gene. The CDR3 DNA reads as TGTGCCAGCAGCTTCGGTTCTAGCGGGAGAGGCGAGCAGTACTTC. It yields the protein CASSFGSSGRGEQYF.

J is TRBJ2-7 and V is TRBV19, with 8 positions matching TRBD2. CDR1 is LNHDA and CDR2 is SQIVND in the germline V gene (reference sequence). The V and J ends lost 7 bases and 0 bases, in that order; junction bases with no gene match: 5. This CDR3 has 14 residues. The chain's CDR3 is CASKREWSSYEQYF. Written as DNA, the CDR3 is TGTGCCAGTAAGCGGGAGTGGAGCTCCTACGAGCAGTACTTC.

The chain recombines TRBV3-1 with TRBJ1-3, with D unresolved. This CDR3 region has 19 residues. Trimming pared 6 bases from V and 2 bases from J, leaving 26 bases between. CDR1 and CDR2 (germline): LGHDT, YNNKEL (reference sequence). CDR3 amino acids: CASSPSLLTGLRAGNTIYF. As DNA, the CDR3 is TGTGCCAGCAGTCCAAGTCTGTTAACGGGATTACGTGCTGGAAACACCATATATTTT.

This chain links TRBV20-1 with TRBJ2-6; D call uncertain. Trimming removed 2 bases at V and 4 bases at J, with 9 bases between. This CDR3 is built from 14 residues. Germline V lookup: CDR1 DFQATT, CDR2 SNEGSKA (reference sequence). This CDR3 reads CSARIGSGANVLTF. DNA for the CDR3: TGCAGTGCTAGAATCGGGTCCGGGGCCAACGTCCTGACTTTC.

V usage is TRBV2 and J usage is TRBJ2-7, with D uncertain. CDR1 and CDR2 from the germline V gene are SNHLY and FYNNEI. CDR3 size: 15 residues. Trimming cost V 6 bases and J 1 base, with 16 bases left between them. The CDR3 sequence is CASRRSRTGSYEQYF. In DNA, the CDR3 is TGTGCCAGCAGACGATCCCGGACGGGTTCCTACGAGCAGTACTTC.

Here the CDR3 DNA reads TGCGCCAGCAGCTTGGACAGGGCAATCGAAGGGGAGCTGTTTTTT. Amino acids: CASSLDRAIEGELFF. The rearrangement links TRBV5-1 to TRBJ2-2; tentatively, D is TRBD1 (6 bases). Looked up from germline, CDR1 is SGHRS and CDR2 is YFSETQ. The CDR3 is made up of 15 amino acids. With 0 bases removed from V and 8 bases from J, the gap between germline ends came to 14 bases.

The chain uses TRBV28 and TRBJ2-7, with 9 bases identical to TRBD1. Germline CDR1 reads MDHEN; CDR2 reads SYDVKM. V shed 6 bases and J 4 bases; nucleotides not matched to a gene: 7. The CDR3 spans 14 residues. CDR3 DNA sequence: TGTGCCAGCAGCCCGGGACAGGGAATGTACGAGCAGTACTTC. Protein sequence: CASSPGQGMYEQYF.

The chain combines TRBV20-1 with TRBJ2-7, with TRBD2 matching over 11 bases. The V and J ends lost 0 bases and 9 bases, in that order; junction bases with no gene match: 4. From germline, CDR1 is DFQATT and CDR2 SNEGSKA (reference sequence). The CDR3 is made up of 13 amino acids. The CDR3 spells CSARDLTSGRQYF. CDR3 DNA: TGCAGTGCTAGAGATCTAACTAGCGGGAGGCAGTACTTC.

As concerns this clonotype: Being one base from a much bigger clone, this may be a read error. J is TRBJ2-3 and V is TRBV4-2, with TRBD2 matching over 13 bases. CDR3 length equals 17 residues. With V trimmed by 1 base and J by 5 bases, 6 bases remained unmatched. From germline, CDR1 is LGHNA and CDR2 YNFKEQ. The CDR3 sequence: CASSQVGLAGALDTQYF. In DNA, the CDR3 is TGTGCCAGCAGCCAAGTCGGACTAGCGGGAGCCCTAGATACGCAGTATTTT.

This clonotype was seen a few times. At one end, the junction sequence differs from germline, possibly due to a read error. The chain links TRBV4-1 to TRBJ2-3; TRBD1 aligns across 7 bases. Germline V gene data show CDR1 as MGHRA and CDR2 as YSYEKL. The CDR3 totals 13 residues. The CDR3 region is CASSQVGTDTQYF. As DNA, the CDR3 is TGCGCCAGCAGCCAAGTAGGGACAGACACGCAGTATTTT.

This clonotype was recorded a few times. CDR3 nucleotide sequence: TGCAGTCTAAAGGAGAGGGTAGGCACAGATACGCAGTATTTT. Translated, it gives CSLKERVGTDTQYF. The V gene is TRBV20-1, the J gene TRBJ2-3; D is possibly TRBD2 (5 bases). The CDR3 loop spans 14 amino acids. Germline values: CDR1 DFQATT, CDR2 SNEGSKA (reference sequence). The V and J ends lost 8 bases and 1 base respectively, with 16 bases between them.

This chain joins TRBV19 and TRBJ1-5, with 7 bases fitting TRBD1. Germline CDR1 LNHDA, CDR2 SQIVND (reference sequence). CDR3 size: 13 residues. J lost 5 bases, V lost 7 bases, and 5 bases had no gene match. CDR3 protein: CASTPQGDQPQHF. In DNA form, the CDR3 reads TGTGCCAGTACCCCCCAGGGGGATCAGCCCCAGCATTTT.